In this sample, the clone carrying this T cell receptor beta chain turned up a few times. Its antigen is unidentified. These data originate in a study of T cells after yellow fever vaccination. Generation of TCR cDNA used 5'RACE template switching (which added a universal primer site and UMIs). TCRdb used MiXCR to reprocess the 5' RACE reads, holding one entry per CDR3 protein. Among 450,000 to 650,000 distinct CDR3 sequences listed, about 13% were seen once. Study-level findings and limits: Weaker overall was a secondary response that nonetheless peaked faster, on day 5 versus 15. Abundant bulk-population clonotypes could contaminate the FACS-sorted repertoires.

This CDR3 is 14 amino acids long. The V segment lost 6 bases and the J segment 6 bases; nucleotides outside the gene matches: 5. The V gene's germline CDR1 is LNHNV and CDR2 YYDKDF (reference sequence). V gene TRBV15 combines with J gene TRBJ2-1; TRBD2 agrees at 10 bases. The source is a man aged 25-45 years who received the YFV17D yellow fever vaccine. Material: PBMCs, obtained on the day of the yellow fever booster vaccination. CDR3: CATRVAGGPNEQFF. DNA for the CDR3: TGTGCCACCAGAGTAGCGGGAGGACCCAATGAGCAGTTCTTC.